These 31 T cell receptor beta chains originate from one sample sequenced in a study of graft-versus-host responses after intestinal transplantation. Their cognate antigens are unknown. Clones were sequenced by immunoSEQ multiplex PCR, and TCRdb holds only the in-frame ones, with some missing. Seen here are around 100,000 clones, about 90% observed once, and the top ten hold 0.85% to 1%. The sample was unstimulated CD4+ T cells sorted from spleen or lymph node cells, taken before transplant. All receptors come from a human donor who was the organ donor for an intestinal transplant.

The genes are TRBV5-1 and TRBJ2-3; D not certain. The CDR3 consists of 13 residues. Germline V gives CDR1 SGHRS, CDR2 YFSETQ. With 0 bases removed from V and 4 bases from J, the gap between germline ends came to 6 bases. CDR3 DNA: TGCGCCAGCAGCTTGGCTAGGGCAGATACGCAGTATTTT. Its protein is CASSLARADTQYF.

The gene calls are TRBV2 and TRBJ2-7; D may be TRBD2 (5 bases). The germline gives CDR1 SNHLY, CDR2 FYNNEI. This CDR3 region has 15 residues. Between the trimmed V and J ends, which lost 3 bases and 3 bases, there was a span of 15 bases. CDR3 sequence: CASSESKGSGYEQYF. In nucleotides, the CDR3 is TGTGCCAGCAGTGAGTCGAAGGGAAGCGGCTACGAGCAGTACTTC.

The CDR3 here is CATGQSSYNSPLHF. The CDR3 DNA follows: TGTGCCACCGGACAGAGCTCCTATAATTCACCCCTCCACTTT. The rearrangement links TRBV28 to TRBJ1-6; tentatively, D is TRBD1 (6 bases). The CDR3 loop spans 14 amino acids. The germline V gene encodes CDR1 MDHEN and CDR2 SYDVKM. Trimming pared 10 bases from V and 0 bases from J, leaving 10 bases between.

This chain links TRBV6-1 with TRBJ2-3, with 10 bases fitting TRBD1. The CDR3 totals 16 residues. The J segment lost 1 base and the V segment lost 4 bases, leaving 5 bases of the junction unmatched. Germline CDR1 is MNHNS and CDR2 is SASEGT. CDR3 sequence reads: CASSAGTGVGTDTQYF. In DNA, the CDR3 is TGTGCCAGCAGTGCTGGGACAGGGGTTGGCACAGATACGCAGTATTTT.

The V call is TRBV23-1, the J call TRBJ2-7, with D perhaps matching TRBD2 (6 bases). TRBV23-1 is marked as an open reading frame, function uncertain. V gave up 4 bases and J gave up 5 bases, with 21 bases separating them. The CDR3 is made up of 16 amino acids. CDR3 region: CASSLKEGSVGNEQYF. The DNA of the CDR3 is TGCGCCAGCAGTCTAAAGGAGGGGTCAGTGGGAAACGAGCAGTACTTC.

The rearrangement links TRBV29-1 to TRBJ2-7, with TRBD1 matching over 8 bases. Germline V gene data show CDR1 as SQVTM and CDR2 as ANQGSEA. V lost 4 bases to trimming and J lost 1 base; unmatched junction nucleotides: 9. This CDR3 is 15 amino acids long. The CDR3 here is CSVGGGRGRSYEQYF. The CDR3 DNA is TGCAGCGTTGGGGGTGGCAGGGGGCGGTCCTACGAGCAGTACTTC.

The chain recombines TRBV30 with TRBJ2-7, with D perhaps matching TRBD1 or TRBD2 (5 bases each). Germline V gene data show CDR1 as GTSNPN and CDR2 as SVGIG (reference sequence). The CDR3 is 13 amino acids. The germline V and J ends were trimmed by 4 bases and 6 bases, with 16 bases remaining between them. CDR3 coding DNA: TGTGCCTGGATCCCCAGGGACCTCGGCGAGCAGTACTTC. The encoded protein is CAWIPRDLGEQYF.

The chain employs TRBV6-1 and TRBJ2-3; TRBD1 might be the D (5 bases). The CDR3 sequence is 13 residues long. The ends were cut back, 5 bases at V and 2 bases at J, with 8 bases in the middle. Germline V CDR1 and CDR2: MNHNS, SASEGT. CDR3 region: CASSRQSTDTQYF. The DNA of the CDR3 is TGTGCCAGCAGTCGACAGTCCACAGATACGCAGTATTTT.

This chain joins TRBV18 and TRBJ1-1; D is possibly TRBD1 (5 bases). In germline, CDR1 is KGHSH, CDR2 LQKENI. Deletions cut 1 base from V and 0 bases from J, with 15 bases between. The CDR3 contains 17 residues. In DNA, the CDR3 is TGTGCCAGCTCACCACGAGGGCAGGGAGGGATGAACACTGAAGCTTTCTTT. It specifies CASSPRGQGGMNTEAFF.

The J gene is TRBJ2-5, the V gene TRBV29-1; a weak D match, TRBD1 (6 bases). Trimming removed 4 bases at V and 4 bases at J, with 7 bases between. CDR1 is SQVTM, CDR2 ANQGSEA, per germline. The CDR3 totals 11 residues. The CDR3 nucleotides read TGCAGCGTTGGCAGGGGAGAGACCCAGTACTTC. Translation gives CSVGRGETQYF.

The sample holds one count of this clone. The V gene is TRBV18, the J gene TRBJ1-1; 8 bases are a match to TRBD1. Germline V lookup: CDR1 KGHSH, CDR2 LQKENI. The CDR3 is 17 amino acids. V was clipped by 2 bases and J by 5 bases; unmatched bases: 13. The CDR3 DNA is TGTGCCAGCTCACCAAGACTTCAGGGGGCGAAGTGGACTGAAGCTTTCTTT. It is translated as CASSPRLQGAKWTEAFF.

The J gene is TRBJ2-1, the V gene TRBV5-1, with 11 bases fitting TRBD2. V dropped 3 bases and J dropped 8; count of bases not matched to a gene: 13. The germline V gene has CDR1 SGHRS and CDR2 YFSETQ. CDR3 length equals 17 residues. Written as DNA, the CDR3 is TGCGCCAGCAGCTCCTCGCGAACTAGCGGGGGAGTCTATGAGCAGTTCTTC. Translating gives CASSSSRTSGGVYEQFF.

The chain recombines TRBV28 with TRBJ2-7; D is ambiguous. CDR3 length equals 12 residues. CDR1 and CDR2 (germline): MDHEN, SYDVKM. Trimming removed 6 bases from V and 6 bases from J, with 12 bases in between. CDR3 bases: TGTGCCAGCAGAGTCGGTCAATCCGAGCAGTACTTC. The encoded protein is CASRVGQSEQYF.

This clone was detected only once. The V gene is TRBV28, the J gene TRBJ1-5, with D uncertain. Germline CDR1 is MDHEN and CDR2 is SYDVKM. Trimming stripped 1 base from V and 8 bases from J, with 9 bases between. There are 13 residues in the CDR3. CDR3 sequence (DNA): TGTGCCAGCAGTTTATCAGTGATTAAGCCCCAGCATTTT. It codes for CASSLSVIKPQHF.

The rearrangement joins TRBV11-1 to TRBJ2-1, with a possible D match to TRBD2 (5 bases). The ends were cut back, 1 base at V and 9 bases at J, with 13 bases in the middle. Germline V lookup: CDR1 SGHAT, CDR2 FQDESV (reference sequence). The CDR3 spans 14 residues. CDR3 sequence: CASSLGSSRGEQFF. For the CDR3, the DNA is TGTGCCAGCAGCTTAGGGTCTTCTCGGGGTGAGCAGTTCTTC.

The V call is TRBV29-1, the J call TRBJ1-3; possibly TRBD1 for D (6 bases). V was shortened by 6 bases and J by 2 bases, with 11 bases between the two germline ends. CDR1 is SQVTM, CDR2 ANQGSEA, per germline. This CDR3 comprises 13 residues. CDR3 loop: CSVGGTPGNTIYF. For the CDR3, the DNA is TGCAGCGTAGGGGGGACGCCTGGAAACACCATATATTTT.

A note on this clone: An end of the junction differs from the germline gene, which may be a read error. The chain employs TRBV7-9 and TRBJ1-2; TRBD1 matches at 9 bases. Germline loops: CDR1 SEHNR, CDR2 FQNEAQ (reference sequence). This CDR3 is 15 amino acids long. CDR3 nucleotide sequence: TGTGCCAGCAACTTAGTGGGACAGGGAAGACATGGCTACACCTTC. Protein product: CASNLVGQGRHGYTF.

The chain links TRBV30 to TRBJ2-6, with D possibly matching TRBD1 (5 bases). The CDR3 sequence is 14 residues long. Trimming cost V 3 bases and J 1 base, with 7 bases left between them. The V gene's germline CDR1 is GTSNPN and CDR2 SVGIG (reference sequence). The CDR3 sequence: CAWRQESGANVLTF. The CDR3 DNA follows: TGTGCCTGGAGACAGGAATCTGGGGCCAACGTCCTGACTTTC.

The chain is built from TRBV30 and TRBJ1-1; possible D gene TRBD1, 5 bases. V was pared by 4 bases and J by 3 bases, with 12 bases between. The germline V gene encodes CDR1 GTSNPN and CDR2 SVGIG (reference sequence). There are 13 residues in the CDR3. In DNA form, the CDR3 reads TGTGCCTGGACCCCGGCGGGACACACTGAAGCTTTCTTT. Amino acids: CAWTPAGHTEAFF.

The V gene is TRBV5-4, the J gene TRBJ1-2; 7 bases agree with TRBD1. The V segment lost 0 bases and the J segment 4 bases; nucleotides outside the gene matches: 3. CDR3 length equals 14 residues. CDR1 is SGHNT, CDR2 YYREEE, per germline (reference sequence). The CDR3 sequence is CASSLEAGGYGYTF. CDR3 DNA: TGTGCCAGCAGCTTGGAGGCAGGGGGCTATGGCTACACCTTC.

This chain joins TRBV5-8 and TRBJ1-1; D is uncertain. V lost 0 bases, J lost 4 bases, and 13 bases lay in between. The CDR3 has 15 residues. From germline, CDR1 is SGHTS and CDR2 YDEGEE. In DNA form, the CDR3 reads TGTGCCAGCAGCTTGGGCACCTTAAAGGCCACTGAAGCTTTCTTT. It yields the protein CASSLGTLKATEAFF.

The genes are TRBV2 and TRBJ1-1; tentative D call: TRBD1 (5 bases). With 7 bases removed from V and 6 bases from J, the gap between germline ends came to 18 bases. There are 14 residues in the CDR3. Per germline, CDR1 SNHLY and CDR2 FYNNEI. In nucleotides, the CDR3 is TGTGCCAGCACTGACCCGGGGGGGTCTGCTGAAGCTTTCTTT. Translation: CASTDPGGSAEAFF.

The genes are TRBV5-1 and TRBJ1-1; 7 bases are a match to TRBD1. V shed 0 bases, J shed 6 bases, and the junction held 8 bases outside the gene matches. CDR1 SGHRS and CDR2 YFSETQ come from the germline V gene. The CDR3 has 15 amino acids. The CDR3: CASSLEGGAFSEAFF. In nucleotides, the CDR3 is TGCGCCAGCAGCTTGGAAGGGGGCGCTTTCTCTGAAGCTTTCTTT.

The gene calls are TRBV23-1 and TRBJ2-1; D call uncertain. TRBV23-1 is an ORF, with its function uncertain. Trimming left V 2 bases short and J 5 bases short, with 16 bases between. CDR3 length: 16 amino acids. The CDR3 loop reads CASSQPSGAVHNEQFF. Written as DNA, the CDR3 is TGCGCCAGCAGTCAACCATCAGGCGCTGTACACAATGAGCAGTTCTTC.

The CDR3 is CASSLFAIQGYNSPLHF. The DNA for the CDR3 is TGTGCCAGCAGTTTATTCGCAATACAGGGGTATAATTCACCCCTCCACTTT. The J gene is TRBJ1-6, the V gene TRBV27, with 7 bases matching TRBD1. V lost 1 base, J lost 4 bases, and 7 bases stayed unmatched. CDR3 length: 17 residues. CDR1 is MNHEY, CDR2 SMNVEV, per germline (reference sequence).

As regards this clone: The junction differs from germline at one of its ends, possibly a read error. The chain carries TRBV2 and TRBJ2-7, with a tentative D call TRBD1 (6 bases). CDR1 is SNHLY and CDR2 is FYNNEI in the germline V gene. The CDR3 spans 11 residues. Here the CDR3 reads CASSDSDSAGF. CDR3 sequence (DNA): TGTGCCAGCAGTGACTCGGACAGCGCGGGCTTC.

The sample holds one count of this clone. V gene TRBV6-1 combines with J gene TRBJ2-7, with 7 bases fitting TRBD1. The V and J ends lost 4 bases and 3 bases, in that order; junction bases with no gene match: 9. There are 15 residues in the CDR3. Germline V gene lookup returns CDR1 MNHNS and CDR2 SASEGT. The CDR3 sequence is CASSVPGTVNYEQYF. CDR3 in DNA: TGTGCCAGCAGTGTCCCCGGGACAGTGAACTACGAGCAGTACTTC.

This chain links TRBV5-6 with TRBJ1-2, with TRBD1 identical over 9 bases. V shed 6 bases and J 4 bases; nucleotides not matched to a gene: 16. Per germline, CDR1 SGHDT and CDR2 YYEEEE. The CDR3 covers 17 residues. CDR3 nucleotides: TGTGCCAGCAAGTGGGGGAGATTTGACAGGGGGACCTATGGCTACACCTTC. It specifies CASKWGRFDRGTYGYTF.

The chain uses TRBV15 and TRBJ2-4, with 8 bases identical to TRBD1. The CDR3 is 15 amino acids. Germline assignment: CDR1 LNHNV and CDR2 YYDKDF (reference sequence). J lost 9 bases, V lost 2 bases, and 9 bases had no gene match. The CDR3 reads CATSRWGQERAIQYF. The CDR3 nucleotides are TGTGCCACCAGCAGATGGGGACAGGAACGAGCCATTCAGTACTTC. Combining the CDR3 with reference TRBV15 and TRBJ2-4 gives the whole variable domain DAMVIQNPRYQVTQFGKPVTLSCSQTLNHNVMYWYQQKSSQAPKLLFHYYDKDFNNEADTPDNFQSRRPNTSFCFLDIRSPGLGDTAMYLCATSRWGQERAIQYFGAGTRLSVL.

This clone was detected a few times. The CDR3 nucleotides are TGTGCCTTAAACAGGGGGCGAGGCACAGATACGCAGTATTTT. Amino acid sequence: CALNRGRGTDTQYF. V and J are TRBV30 and TRBJ2-3, with 9 nucleotides matching TRBD1. Germline CDR1 and CDR2: GTSNPN and SVGIG (reference sequence). J was trimmed by 1 base and V by 7 bases; bases with no gene match: 6. This CDR3 contains 14 residues.

The rearrangement joins TRBV6-1 to TRBJ2-2, with 12 bases matching TRBD2. The CDR3 totals 15 residues. Germline V gene sequence: CDR1 MNHNS, CDR2 SASEGT. V was clipped by 6 bases and J by 8 bases; unmatched bases: 7. CDR3 sequence (DNA): TGTGCCAGCAGACTTACTAGCGGGGGGAGTGGGGAGCTGTTTTTT. Residues: CASRLTSGGSGELFF.